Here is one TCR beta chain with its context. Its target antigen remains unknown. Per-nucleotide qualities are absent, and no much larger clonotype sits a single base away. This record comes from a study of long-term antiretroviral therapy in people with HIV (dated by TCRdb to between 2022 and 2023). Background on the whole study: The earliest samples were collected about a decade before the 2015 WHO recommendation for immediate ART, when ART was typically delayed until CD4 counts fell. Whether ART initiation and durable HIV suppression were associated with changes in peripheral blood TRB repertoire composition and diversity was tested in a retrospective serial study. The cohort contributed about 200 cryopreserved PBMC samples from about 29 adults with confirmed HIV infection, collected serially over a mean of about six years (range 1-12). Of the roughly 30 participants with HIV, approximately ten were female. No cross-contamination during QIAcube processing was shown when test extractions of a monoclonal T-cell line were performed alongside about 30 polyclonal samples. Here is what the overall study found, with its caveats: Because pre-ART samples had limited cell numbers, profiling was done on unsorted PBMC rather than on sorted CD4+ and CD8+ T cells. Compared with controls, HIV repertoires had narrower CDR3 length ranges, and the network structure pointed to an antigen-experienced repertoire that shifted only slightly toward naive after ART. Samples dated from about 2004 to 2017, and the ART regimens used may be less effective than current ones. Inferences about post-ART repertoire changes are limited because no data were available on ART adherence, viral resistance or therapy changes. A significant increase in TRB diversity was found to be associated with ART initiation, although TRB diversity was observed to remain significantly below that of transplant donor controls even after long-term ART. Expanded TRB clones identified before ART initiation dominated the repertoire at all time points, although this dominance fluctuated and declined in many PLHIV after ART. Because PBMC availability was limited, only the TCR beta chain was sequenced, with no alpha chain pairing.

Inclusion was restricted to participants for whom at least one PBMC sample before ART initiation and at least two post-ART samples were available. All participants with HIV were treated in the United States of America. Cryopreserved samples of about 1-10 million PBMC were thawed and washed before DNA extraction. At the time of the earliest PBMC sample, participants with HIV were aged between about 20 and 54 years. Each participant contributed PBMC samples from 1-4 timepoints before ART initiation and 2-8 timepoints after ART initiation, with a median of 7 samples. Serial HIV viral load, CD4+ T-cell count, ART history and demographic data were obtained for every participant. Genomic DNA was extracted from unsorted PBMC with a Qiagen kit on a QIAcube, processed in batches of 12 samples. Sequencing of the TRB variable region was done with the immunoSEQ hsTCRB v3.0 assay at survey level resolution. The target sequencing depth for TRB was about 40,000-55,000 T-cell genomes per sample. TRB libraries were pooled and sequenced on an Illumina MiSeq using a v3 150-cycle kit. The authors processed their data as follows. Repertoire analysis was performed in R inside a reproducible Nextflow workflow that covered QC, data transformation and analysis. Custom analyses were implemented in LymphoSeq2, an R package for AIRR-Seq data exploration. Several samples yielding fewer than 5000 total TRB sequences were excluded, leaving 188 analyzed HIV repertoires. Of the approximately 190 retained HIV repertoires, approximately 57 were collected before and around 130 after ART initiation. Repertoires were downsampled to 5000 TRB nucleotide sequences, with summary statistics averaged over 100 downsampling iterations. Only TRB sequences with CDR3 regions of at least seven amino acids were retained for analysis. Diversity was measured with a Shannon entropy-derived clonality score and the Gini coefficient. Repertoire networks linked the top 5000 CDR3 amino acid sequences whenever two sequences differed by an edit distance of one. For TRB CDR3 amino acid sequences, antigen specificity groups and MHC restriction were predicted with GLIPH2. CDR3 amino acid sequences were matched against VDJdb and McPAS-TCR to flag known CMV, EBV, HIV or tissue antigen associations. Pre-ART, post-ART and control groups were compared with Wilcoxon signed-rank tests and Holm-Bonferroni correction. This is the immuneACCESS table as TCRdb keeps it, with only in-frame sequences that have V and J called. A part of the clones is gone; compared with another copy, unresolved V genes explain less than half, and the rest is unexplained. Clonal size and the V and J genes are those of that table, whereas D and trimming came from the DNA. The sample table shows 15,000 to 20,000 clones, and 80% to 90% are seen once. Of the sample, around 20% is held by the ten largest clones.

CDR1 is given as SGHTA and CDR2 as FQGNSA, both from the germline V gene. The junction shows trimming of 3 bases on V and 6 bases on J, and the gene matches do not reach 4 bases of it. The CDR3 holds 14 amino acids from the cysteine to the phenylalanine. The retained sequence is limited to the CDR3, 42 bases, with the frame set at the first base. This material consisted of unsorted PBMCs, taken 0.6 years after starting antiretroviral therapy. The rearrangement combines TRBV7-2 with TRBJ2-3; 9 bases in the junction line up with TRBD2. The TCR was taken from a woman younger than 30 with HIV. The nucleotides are TGTGCCAGCAGCTTTAGCGGGGGAGAGGATACGCAGTATTTT. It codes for CASSFSGGEDTQYF.